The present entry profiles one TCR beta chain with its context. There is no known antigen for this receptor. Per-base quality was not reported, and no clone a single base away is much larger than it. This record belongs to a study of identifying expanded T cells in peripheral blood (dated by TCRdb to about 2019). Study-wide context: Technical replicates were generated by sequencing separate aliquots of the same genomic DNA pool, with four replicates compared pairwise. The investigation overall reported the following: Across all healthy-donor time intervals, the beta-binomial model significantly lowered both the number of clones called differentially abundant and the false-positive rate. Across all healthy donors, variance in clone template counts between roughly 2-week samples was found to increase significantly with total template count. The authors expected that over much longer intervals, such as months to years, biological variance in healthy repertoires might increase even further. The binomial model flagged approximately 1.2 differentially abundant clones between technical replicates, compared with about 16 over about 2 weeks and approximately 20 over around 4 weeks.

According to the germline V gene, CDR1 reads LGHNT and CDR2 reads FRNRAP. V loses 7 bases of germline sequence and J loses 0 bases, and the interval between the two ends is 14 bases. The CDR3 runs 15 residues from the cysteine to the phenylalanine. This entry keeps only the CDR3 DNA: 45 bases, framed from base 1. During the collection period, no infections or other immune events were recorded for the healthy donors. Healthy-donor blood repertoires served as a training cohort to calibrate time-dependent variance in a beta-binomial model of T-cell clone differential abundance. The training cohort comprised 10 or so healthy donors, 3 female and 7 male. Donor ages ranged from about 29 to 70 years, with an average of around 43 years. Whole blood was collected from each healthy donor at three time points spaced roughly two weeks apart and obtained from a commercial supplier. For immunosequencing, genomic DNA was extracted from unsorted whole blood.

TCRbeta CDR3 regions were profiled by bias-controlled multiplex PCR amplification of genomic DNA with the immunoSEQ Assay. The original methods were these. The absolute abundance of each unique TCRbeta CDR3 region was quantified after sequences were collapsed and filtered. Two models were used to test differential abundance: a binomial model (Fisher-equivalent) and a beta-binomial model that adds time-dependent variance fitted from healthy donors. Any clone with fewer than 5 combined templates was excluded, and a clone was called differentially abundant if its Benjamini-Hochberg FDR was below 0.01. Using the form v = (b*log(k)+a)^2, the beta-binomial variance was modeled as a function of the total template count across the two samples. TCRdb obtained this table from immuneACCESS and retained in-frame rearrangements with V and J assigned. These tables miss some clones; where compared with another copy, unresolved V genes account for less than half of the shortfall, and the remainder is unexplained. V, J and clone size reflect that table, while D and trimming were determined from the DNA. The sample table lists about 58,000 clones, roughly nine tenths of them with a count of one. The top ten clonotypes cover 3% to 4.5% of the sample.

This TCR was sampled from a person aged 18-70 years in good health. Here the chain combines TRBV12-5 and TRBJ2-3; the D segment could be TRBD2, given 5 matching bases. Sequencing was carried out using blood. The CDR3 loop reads CASAEGDSSTDTQYF. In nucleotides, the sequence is TGTGCTAGTGCCGAGGGCGACTCCAGCACAGATACGCAGTATTTT.